Below, 25 T cell receptor beta chains from the same sample are listed, as sequenced in a study of blood T cell repertoires in COVID-19. Assay used: immunoSEQ multiplex PCR; TCRdb lists only in-frame clones, some missing. The data contain 400,000 to 550,000 clones, 87% of them singletons. Sequences were obtained from PBMCs or T cells enriched from blood (not recorded which). Source of these receptors: a woman younger than 35 with acute COVID-19.

This chain joins TRBV5-1 and TRBJ2-7; 15 nucleotides match TRBD2. Trimming cost V 0 bases and J 4 bases; bases outside gene matches: 5. This CDR3 is built from 17 residues. Looked up from germline, CDR1 is SGHRS and CDR2 is YFSETQ. The CDR3: CASSLAGTSGGWYEQYF. CDR3 bases: TGCGCCAGCAGCTTGGCCGGGACTAGCGGGGGGTGGTACGAGCAGTACTTC.

The rearrangement joins TRBV13 to TRBJ2-5; tentatively, D is TRBD1 (6 bases). The CDR3 is 15 amino acids. V gave up 5 bases and J gave up 7 bases, with 20 bases separating them. CDR1 PRHDT and CDR2 FYEKMQ come from the germline V gene (reference sequence). The CDR3 DNA reads as TGTGCCAGCAGCCCCAGGGGAGAAGGCCATAGGACCCAGTACTTC. Translating it yields CASSPRGEGHRTQYF.

This clone was seen only a few times. The chain links TRBV2 to TRBJ2-2; TRBD1 is a possible D gene (6 bases). The V gene's germline CDR1 is SNHLY and CDR2 FYNNEI. The germline V and J ends were trimmed by 1 base and 8 bases, with 14 bases remaining between them. The CDR3 extends over 15 amino acids. CDR3 nucleotides: TGTGCCAGCAGTGAAGAGGGCAGGGGTTCGGGGGAGCTGTTTTTT. Translation gives CASSEEGRGSGELFF.

The chain recombines TRBV19 with TRBJ1-2; D is uncertain. Germline-derived CDR1 and CDR2 are LNHDA and SQIVND (reference sequence). V was clipped by 0 bases and J by 2 bases, with 7 bases between them. The CDR3 extends over 14 amino acids. The CDR3 DNA follows: TGTGCCAGTAGTATAGAACCGCGAAACTATGGCTACACCTTC. Translation: CASSIEPRNYGYTF.

V gene TRBV5-1 combines with J gene TRBJ2-2; possibly TRBD1 for D (6 bases). Trimming removed 1 base from V and 6 bases from J, with 7 bases in between. The CDR3 covers 13 residues. Per the germline V gene, CDR1 is SGHRS and CDR2 is YFSETQ. The CDR3 spells CASSLTGPGELFF. The CDR3, as DNA: TGCGCCAGCAGCTTGACAGGGCCCGGGGAGCTGTTTTTT.

The chain couples TRBV29-1 to TRBJ1-2; TRBD1 agrees at 7 bases. Germline V gene data show CDR1 as SQVTM and CDR2 as ANQGSEA. V shed 4 bases, J shed 0 bases, and the junction held 2 bases outside the gene matches. This CDR3 region has 13 residues. CDR3 residues: CSVAGGPNYGYTF. The CDR3 DNA is TGCAGCGTTGCAGGGGGGCCTAACTATGGCTACACCTTC.

The rearrangement joins TRBV5-8 to TRBJ2-3; no definite D call. Germline CDR1 reads SGHTS; CDR2 reads YDEGEE. This CDR3 region has 12 residues. Deletions cut 4 bases from V and 4 bases from J, with 7 bases between. CDR3 bases: TGTGCCAGCAGCCAGTTGGCAGATACGCAGTATTTT. This encodes CASSQLADTQYF. Using reference TRBV5-8 and TRBJ2-3 for the parts outside the CDR3, the full variable domain is EAGVTQSPTHLIKTRGQQATLRCSPISGHTSVYWYQQALGLGLQFLLWYDEGEERNRGNFPPRFSGRQFPNYSSELNVNALELEDSALYLCASSQLADTQYFGPGTRLTVL.

This chain links TRBV9 with TRBJ2-7; 11 nucleotides align to TRBD2. J lost 4 bases, V lost 4 bases, and 16 bases had no gene match. The CDR3 runs 18 residues. The V gene's germline CDR1 is SGDLS and CDR2 YYNGEE. CDR3 DNA: TGTGCCAGCAGCCCACGACAAAGGACACTAGCGGGGGCGTACGAGCAGTACTTC. Protein: CASSPRQRTLAGAYEQYF.

DNA for the CDR3: TGTGCCAGCAGCTCGGGGGGGGATCTAAACACAGATACGCAGTATTTT. Translation: CASSSGGDLNTDTQYF. The chain couples TRBV5-4 to TRBJ2-3; 8 nucleotides align to TRBD2. CDR3 length equals 16 residues. After removal of 3 bases from V and 2 bases from J, the junction contained 8 bases not matched to a gene. The germline V gene has CDR1 SGHNT and CDR2 YYREEE (reference sequence).

As DNA, the CDR3 is TGTGCCAGCAATCTCTACGGGGGGCCCACTGAAGCTTTCTTT. Translated, it gives CASNLYGGPTEAFF. The chain is built from TRBV14 and TRBJ1-1; possible D gene TRBD1, 6 bases. There are 14 residues in the CDR3. Germline CDR1 is SGHDN and CDR2 is FVKESK. With 7 bases removed from V and 4 bases from J, the gap between germline ends came to 16 bases.

The chain carries TRBV7-9 and TRBJ2-7; TRBD1 matches 8 bases. This CDR3 comprises 14 residues. The V gene end was trimmed by 5 bases and the J gene end by 4 bases; junction bases not matched to a gene: 7. From germline, CDR1 is SEHNR and CDR2 FQNEAQ (reference sequence). In DNA form, the CDR3 reads TGTGCCAGCAGCGCGGACAGGGATGGGTACGAGCAGTACTTC. It specifies CASSADRDGYEQYF.

This clone occurred many times. The chain uses TRBV10-3 and TRBJ1-1, with D hard to call. With 4 bases removed from V and 1 base from J, the gap between germline ends came to 16 bases. The CDR3 extends over 16 amino acids. The germline gives CDR1 ENHRY, CDR2 SYGVKD. The CDR3 sequence: CAISGSASGKNTEAFF. In DNA, the CDR3 is TGTGCCATCAGTGGGTCGGCGTCGGGGAAGAACACTGAAGCTTTCTTT.

Here the CDR3 reads CASTPASGGTGANVLTF. The CDR3 DNA sequence: TGTGCCAGCACCCCAGCGAGCGGAGGGACTGGGGCCAACGTCCTGACTTTC. This chain uses TRBV3-1 (or the pseudogene TRBV3-2) with TRBJ2-6; tentatively, D is TRBD2 (6 bases). Germline lookup yields CDR1 LGHDT and CDR2 YNNKEL (reference sequence). This CDR3 is built from 17 residues. V lost 7 bases and J lost 2, with 18 bases in between.

The chain joins TRBV6-5 to TRBJ2-7, with TRBD1 matching 8 bases. Germline V gives CDR1 MNHEY, CDR2 SVGAGI. With 6 bases clipped from V and 6 bases from J, the junction kept 7 bases outside the gene matches. The CDR3 loop spans 13 amino acids. The CDR3 region is CASRRQGLSEQYF. CDR3 DNA sequence: TGTGCCAGCAGGAGACAGGGGTTGAGCGAGCAGTACTTC.

The gene calls are TRBV3-1 (or the pseudogene TRBV3-2) and TRBJ2-2; TRBD2 is a possible D gene (6 bases). The germline gives CDR1 LGHDT, CDR2 YNNKEL (reference sequence). CDR3 length equals 15 residues. The ends were cut back, 2 bases at V and 4 bases at J, with 11 bases in the middle. The CDR3 loop reads CASSQSGVATGELFF. The CDR3 DNA reads TGTGCCAGCAGCCAATCGGGGGTGGCCACCGGGGAGCTGTTTTTT.

This sequence joins TRBV28 and TRBJ1-2; TRBD1 aligns across 9 bases. Trimming cost V 5 bases and J 6 bases; bases outside gene matches: 7. Germline CDR1 reads MDHEN; CDR2 reads SYDVKM. The CDR3 runs to 14 residues. In DNA form, the CDR3 reads TGTGCCAGCAGTCCGGGACAGGGCACGAATGGCTACACCTTC. This codes for CASSPGQGTNGYTF.

The DNA of the CDR3 is TGTGCCAGTACCGCGCAGGGGGCTAGCACCCCTTACAATGAGCAGTTCTTC. Translation gives CASTAQGASTPYNEQFF. The chain couples TRBV19 to TRBJ2-1; 8 bases line up with TRBD1. Germline CDR1 LNHDA, CDR2 SQIVND (reference sequence). The V segment lost 7 bases and the J segment 4 bases; nucleotides outside the gene matches: 15. This CDR3 is 17 amino acids long. Full variable domain (missing parts from reference TRBV19 and TRBJ2-1): DGGITQSPKYLFRKEGQNVTLSCEQNLNHDAMYWYRQDPGQGLRLIYYSQIVNDFQKGDIAEGYSVSREKKESFPLTVTSAQKNPTAFYLCASTAQGASTPYNEQFFGPGTRLTVL.

V is TRBV21-1 and J is TRBJ2-3; the table assigns TRBD2, which was not confirmed against the DNA. TRBV21-1 is given as a pseudogene. The CDR3 totals 18 residues. The CDR3 bases are TGTGCCAGCAGCAAAGCGAGGACGGCGGGAGGGATCACAGATACGCAGTATTTT. This codes for CASSKARTAGGITDTQYF.

In its sample, this clone was seen once. The chain combines TRBV21-1 with TRBJ1-1. TRBV21-1 constitutes a pseudogene. This CDR3 is 15 amino acids long. The CDR3 nucleotides are TGTGCCAGCAGCGAACCGGGACTGCTGTCACCTGAAGCTTTCTTT. Its protein is CASSEPGLLSPEAFF.

The chain has TRBV30 and TRBJ1-4, with unresolved D. CDR1 is GTSNPN and CDR2 is SVGIG in the germline V gene (reference sequence). V was clipped by 2 bases and J by 7 bases, with 11 bases between them. CDR3 length equals 13 residues. CDR3 DNA: TGTGCCTGGAGTAGTGGGCCCTCTGAAAAACTGTTTTTT. It specifies CAWSSGPSEKLFF.

This chain connects TRBV12-5 to TRBJ2-7; the D gene is possibly TRBD2 (6 bases). The CDR3 is 15 amino acids. Germline V lookup: CDR1 LGHNT, CDR2 FRNRAP. V was clipped by 0 bases and J by 4 bases, with 13 bases between them. CDR3 in amino acids: CASGLVLAEMYEQYF. In nucleotides, the CDR3 is TGTGCTAGTGGTTTGGTACTAGCAGAGATGTACGAGCAGTACTTC.

This clone was seen just once. This sequence joins TRBV2 and TRBJ2-5; weak D call: TRBD2 (6 bases). The CDR3 totals 13 residues. Germline CDR1 and CDR2: SNHLY and FYNNEI. The V and J ends lost 3 bases and 4 bases respectively, with 9 bases between them. The CDR3 here is CASSDLGGETQYF. DNA for the CDR3: TGTGCCAGCAGTGACTTGGGGGGAGAGACCCAGTACTTC.

The rearrangement links TRBV29-1 to TRBJ1-3; D ambiguous. Germline loops: CDR1 SQVTM, CDR2 ANQGSEA. The CDR3 spans 13 residues. The ends were cut back, 4 bases at V and 0 bases at J, with 7 bases in the middle. CDR3 sequence reads: CSVVTASGNTIYF. CDR3 coding DNA: TGCAGCGTTGTCACTGCCTCTGGAAACACCATATATTTT.

V and J are TRBV3-1 (or the pseudogene TRBV3-2) and TRBJ2-7, with D possibly matching TRBD2 (6 bases). Germline V gene lookup returns CDR1 LGHDT and CDR2 YNNKEL (reference sequence). The CDR3 is made up of 15 amino acids. Trimming shortened V by 4 bases and J by 0 bases, and 13 bases separated the two germline ends. CDR3 protein: CASSLSGYSSYEQYF. The CDR3 nucleotides read TGTGCCAGCAGCCTCAGCGGGTACAGCTCCTACGAGCAGTACTTC.

This rearrangement joins TRBV6-5 to TRBJ2-7, with 7 positions matching TRBD1. The junction had 10 bases not matched to a gene; V was cut back by 5 bases and J by 6 bases. Germline CDR1 and CDR2: MNHEY and SVGAGI. The CDR3 loop spans 14 amino acids. The CDR3 reads CASSPTGLPREQYF. The CDR3 DNA is TGTGCCAGCAGTCCGACAGGGCTGCCTCGCGAGCAGTACTTC.